Presented here are 17 T cell receptor beta chains from one specimen sequenced in a study of T-cell memory formation after mild COVID-19. From the 5' RACE reads, TCRdb called clonotypes with MiXCR, one entry per CDR3 protein. The top ten hold over 20% of the sample, which has 300,000 to 350,000 distinct CDR3 sequences, 15% to 20% seen once. Sequenced material: PBMCs or a T cell subset sorted from them (not recorded which). These receptor sequences come from a young man who had mild COVID-19 (a few samples of this study predate the infection). Cell type and time point are not known.

This clonotype occurred a few times. J is TRBJ1-4 and V is TRBV27; D gene unclear. V was pared by 6 bases and J by 0 bases, with 14 bases between. Germline-derived CDR1 and CDR2 are MNHEY and SMNVEV (reference sequence). The CDR3 has 16 amino acids. The CDR3 DNA is TGTGCCAGCAGCCTCAAAGTTCCCACAACTAATGAAAAACTGTTTTTT. It is translated as CASSLKVPTTNEKLFF.

The rearrangement uses TRBV4-1 and TRBJ1-5; D gene unclear. Germline CDR1 reads MGHRA; CDR2 reads YSYEKL. The CDR3 spans 13 residues. V gave up 2 bases and J gave up 9 bases, with 11 bases separating them. This CDR3 is CASSQIGGGPQHF. CDR3 DNA sequence: TGCGCCAGCAGCCAAATAGGAGGAGGGCCCCAGCATTTT.

The rearrangement links TRBV12-3 or TRBV12-4 to TRBJ2-2; 8 bases map to TRBD2. V was clipped by 10 bases and J by 5 bases; unmatched bases: 6. The CDR3 is 13 amino acids. The CDR3 DNA reads TGTGCCACCACAACGGGAGGGACCGGGGAGCTGTTTTTT. Translated, it gives CATTTGGTGELFF.

This chain links TRBV20-1 with TRBJ2-7; possibly TRBD2 for D (6 bases). Between the trimmed V and J ends, which lost 1 base and 6 bases, there was a span of 10 bases. This CDR3 has 12 amino acids. Germline-derived CDR1 and CDR2 are DFQATT and SNEGSKA (reference sequence). CDR3 coding DNA: TGCAGTGCTAGAGGGGCGGGGATCGAGCAGTACTTC. This gives the protein CSARGAGIEQYF.

The chain carries TRBV2 and TRBJ1-6; 8 bases map to TRBD1. Unmatched junction bases numbered 6, after V lost 6 bases and J lost 8 bases. Germline CDR1 and CDR2: SNHLY and FYNNEI. The CDR3 sequence is 14 residues long. The CDR3 coding sequence is TGTGCCAGCAGGTCGGGACAGGATCATTCACCCCTCCACTTT. It specifies CASRSGQDHSPLHF.

This clonotype was detected a few times. The gene calls are TRBV15 and TRBJ2-5; D is ambiguous. V dropped 0 bases and J dropped 4 bases, with 12 bases sitting between them. In germline, CDR1 is LNHNV, CDR2 YYDKDF (reference sequence). This CDR3 spans 15 amino acids. This CDR3 is CATSRDPQLPETQYF. CDR3 coding DNA: TGTGCCACCAGCAGAGATCCTCAGCTCCCAGAGACCCAGTACTTC.

This clonotype appeared a few times. The rearrangement joins TRBV7-2 to TRBJ2-5, with D unclear. Germline assignment: CDR1 SGHTA and CDR2 FQGNSA. V was cut by 1 base and J by 0 bases, with 9 bases left in between. The CDR3 consists of 15 residues. The CDR3 coding sequence is TGTGCCAGCAGCTTAGGAGGAGTGAACCAAGAGACCCAGTACTTC. It encodes CASSLGGVNQETQYF.

Comments on this clonotype: Compared with germline, one end of the junction differs, possibly owing to a read error. The chain carries TRBV6-2 or TRBV6-3 and TRBJ2-1; weak D call: TRBD2 (5 bases). CDR1 is MNHEY, CDR2 SVGEGT, per germline. CDR3 length equals 12 residues. DNA for the CDR3: TGTGCCAGCAGCCTCGGACTTCCCCCCGGAGTCTTC. It encodes CASSLGLPPGVF.

A few counts support this clonotype. The genes are TRBV7-2 and TRBJ2-1, with TRBD2 matching 11 bases. Germline assignment: CDR1 SGHTA and CDR2 FQGNSA. The CDR3 spans 15 residues. Unmatched junction bases numbered 4, after V lost 5 bases and J lost 4 bases. CDR3 sequence (DNA): TGTGCCAGCAGCAGGGCTAGCGGGGGGTACAATGAGCAGTTCTTC. Amino acid sequence: CASSRASGGYNEQFF.

This CDR3 reads CASSFRGGMIFQQYF. For the CDR3, the DNA is TGTGCCAGCAGCTTTCGCGGAGGCATGATTTTTCAACAGTACTTC. This rearrangement joins TRBV11-2 to TRBJ2-7, with D possibly being TRBD2 (5 bases). Germline CDR1 and CDR2: SGHAT and FQNNGV. The CDR3 contains 15 residues. V lost 3 bases to trimming and J lost 10 bases, with 22 bases between them.

The J gene is TRBJ1-1, the V gene TRBV20-1; possibly TRBD1 for D (5 bases). Germline V gives CDR1 DFQATT, CDR2 SNEGSKA (reference sequence). The V end lost 7 bases, the J end lost 7 bases, and 13 bases lay between the germline ends. CDR3 length: 11 amino acids. CDR3 amino acids: CSVSGGDEAFF. In DNA, the CDR3 is TGCAGTGTCTCGGGAGGGGATGAAGCTTTCTTT.

This clonotype has just a few counts. The chain carries TRBV6-6 and TRBJ1-1, with no clear D. The V end lost 8 bases, the J end lost 7 bases, and 14 bases lay between the germline ends. The CDR3 consists of 12 residues. The germline V gene encodes CDR1 MNHNY and CDR2 SVGAGI (reference sequence). CDR3 nucleotide sequence: TGTGCCAGCCTGTCGTATCGGAATGAAGCTTTCTTT. Its protein product is CASLSYRNEAFF.

The genes are TRBV4-1 and TRBJ1-1; D is ambiguous. The CDR3 is 14 residues long. Germline-derived CDR1 and CDR2 are MGHRA and YSYEKL. V shed 4 bases and J shed 4 bases, with 13 bases lying between them. The CDR3, as DNA: TGCGCCAGCAGCCGTGGCAGTGATTCCACTGAAGCTTTCTTT. This codes for CASSRGSDSTEAFF.

This chain links TRBV3-1 with TRBJ1-1; possibly TRBD1 for D (6 bases). This CDR3 is 12 amino acids long. Germline values: CDR1 LGHDT, CDR2 YNNKEL (reference sequence). Deletions cut 3 bases from V and 11 bases from J, with 13 bases between. CDR3 sequence (DNA): TGTGCCAGCAGCCAGAGTGGAGGGGGGGCTTTCTTT. This gives the protein CASSQSGGGAFF. The full variable domain, its missing parts supplied by reference TRBV3-1 and TRBJ1-1, is DTAVSQTPKYLVTQMGNDKSIKCEQNLGHDTMYWYKQDSKKFLKIMFSYNNKELIINETVPNRFSPKSPDKAHLNLHINSLELGDSAVYFCASSQSGGGAFFGQGTRLTVV.

As to this clonotype: Mismatch with germline at one junction end may stem from a read error. The V and J genes are TRBV18 and TRBJ2-3; D is unresolved. The germline gives CDR1 KGHSH, CDR2 LQKENI. The CDR3 sequence is 13 residues long. This CDR3 is CASSPRAVQALDF. The CDR3 bases are TGTGCCAGCTCACCTCGCGCGGTGCAGGCGCTGGATTTT.

This chain connects TRBV20-1 to TRBJ1-1; 7 bases align to TRBD1. The germline V gene has CDR1 DFQATT and CDR2 SNEGSKA (reference sequence). J was trimmed by 3 bases and V by 5 bases; bases with no gene match: 12. The CDR3 runs 15 residues. The CDR3 loop is CSAGGPGGRDTEAFF. The CDR3 DNA is TGCAGTGCTGGAGGCCCAGGGGGTCGGGACACTGAAGCTTTCTTT.

The chain has TRBV2 and TRBJ1-4; no reliable D call. V was cut by 4 bases and J by 4 bases, with 19 bases left in between. Germline lookup yields CDR1 SNHLY and CDR2 FYNNEI. This CDR3 contains 17 residues. CDR3 residues: CASSGNVAGLYNEKLFF. As DNA, the CDR3 is TGTGCCAGCAGTGGAAACGTAGCCGGACTATATAATGAAAAACTGTTTTTT. Using reference TRBV2 and TRBJ1-4 for the parts outside the CDR3, the full variable domain is EPEVTQTPSHQVTQMGQEVILRCVPISNHLYFYWYRQILGQKVEFLVSFYNNEISEKSEIFDDQFSVERPDGSNFTLKIRSTKLEDSAMYFCASSGNVAGLYNEKLFFGSGTQLSVL.